This T cell receptor (beta chain) comes out of a study of OX40 agonist ivuxolimab in advanced cancers. Study summary: Patients were infused with ivuxolimab every 2 weeks at 0.01 to 10 mg/kg. Study-level results: At 0.1 to 3.0 mg/kg and by week 6, CD4+ and CD8+ T cells in the blood had expanded clonally. Some of the lowest clonal expansion was seen in partial responders at 0.1-3.0 mg/kg.

Clones were sequenced by immunoSEQ multiplex PCR, and TCRdb holds only the in-frame ones, with some missing. The sample records about 78,000 clones, about 90% being singletons. CDR3 size: 13 residues. CDR1 and CDR2 (germline): MGHRA, YSYEKL. Trimming took 4 bases from V and 6 from J, leaving 11 bases between them. As regards this clone: What it binds is not known.

The TCR was taken from an adult with an advanced solid tumor such as melanoma, head and neck, liver or kidney cancer. The sample consisted of CD4+ or CD8+ T cells sorted from blood, taken in a trial of the OX40 agonist ivuxolimab. The chain has TRBV4-1 and TRBJ2-3; unclear D gene. CDR3: CASSLRVRDTQYF. CDR3 nucleotide sequence: TGCGCCAGCAGCCTTCGGGTGAGGGATACGCAGTATTTT.